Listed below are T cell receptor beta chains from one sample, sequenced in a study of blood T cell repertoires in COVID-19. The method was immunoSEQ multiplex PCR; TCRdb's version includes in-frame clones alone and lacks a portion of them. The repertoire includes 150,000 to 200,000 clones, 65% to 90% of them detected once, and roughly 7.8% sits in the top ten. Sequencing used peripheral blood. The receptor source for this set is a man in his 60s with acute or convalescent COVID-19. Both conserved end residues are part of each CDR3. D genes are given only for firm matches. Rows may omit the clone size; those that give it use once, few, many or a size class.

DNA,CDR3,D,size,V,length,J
TGTGCCAGCGGGACAGGGATTCAGCCCCAGCATTTT,CASGTGIQPQHF,TRBD1,-,TRBV27,12,TRBJ1-5
TGTGCCAGCAACCCGGGCAGGGGCTACGAGCAGTACTTC,CASNPGRGYEQYF,-,once,TRBV2,13,TRBJ2-7
TGTGCCATCAGTGGCGGAGGGTGGGGCAATCAGCCCCAGCATTTT,CAISGGGWGNQPQHF,-,-,TRBV10-3,15,TRBJ1-5
TGTGCCAGCACCCCAGGGGGAAACACCATATATTTT,CASTPGGNTIYF,-,-,TRBV12-3/TRBV12-4,12,TRBJ1-3
TGTGCCAGCTCACCAGTGGGGACAGGGCAGGACGAGCAGTACTTC,CASSPVGTGQDEQYF,TRBD1,-,TRBV18,15,TRBJ2-7
TGCGCCAGCAGCTTGGGCCCCGGGACTAGAGGGGCAGAGACCCAGTACTTC,CASSLGPGTRGAETQYF,TRBD2,-,TRBV5-1,17,TRBJ2-5
TGTGCCAGCAGCTTGCGGGGGTTTGATTCACCCCTCCACTTT,CASSLRGFDSPLHF,-,-,TRBV7-3,14,TRBJ1-6
TGTGCCACCAGCGCCCCAGGGGGGCCTAATGAAAAACTGTTTTTT,CATSAPGGPNEKLFF,TRBD1,few,TRBV15,15,TRBJ1-4
TGTGCCATCAGTGAAGCTGCCCAGAACACTGAAGCTTTCTTT,CAISEAAQNTEAFF,-,-,TRBV10-3,14,TRBJ1-1
TGTGCCAGCAGCTTAGGGGGAGACACTGAAGCTTTCTTT,CASSLGGDTEAFF,-,-,TRBV7-9,13,TRBJ1-1
TGTGCCAGTAGTAGGGACAAGAACTATGGCTACACCTTC,CASSRDKNYGYTF,-,-,TRBV19,13,TRBJ1-2
TGTGCCAGTAATGGGGGAGGTTTCCAAGAGACCCAGTACTTC,CASNGGGFQETQYF,-,-,TRBV19,14,TRBJ2-5
TGTGCCAGCAGCTTACAGAACTACGAGCAGTACTTC,CASSLQNYEQYF,-,-,TRBV7-8,12,TRBJ2-7
TGTGCCAGCAGTAAACTAGCGGGAGGGGATAATGAGCAGTTCTTC,CASSKLAGGDNEQFF,TRBD2,-,TRBV6-5,15,TRBJ2-1
TGCAGCGTCCAAAAACCGGGGGATACGCAGTATTTT,CSVQKPGDTQYF,-,-,TRBV29-1,12,TRBJ2-3
TGTGCCAGCAGCGGGGGACTCCTCTCCTACAATGAGCAGTTCTTC,CASSGGLLSYNEQFF,-,-,TRBV7-9,15,TRBJ2-1
TGTGCCAGCAGCTTGGGGGCCCAAACCTCCACTGAAGCTTTCTTT,CASSLGAQTSTEAFF,-,-,TRBV5-6,15,TRBJ1-1
TGTGCCAGTAGTGGTGGACTAGCGCTAAGCACAGATACGCAGTATTTT,CASSGGLALSTDTQYF,TRBD2,-,TRBV19,16,TRBJ2-3
TGTGCCTGGATTGGGTTGGGGGGGGTACTGTACACTGAAGCTTTCTTT,CAWIGLGGVLYTEAFF,-,-,TRBV30,16,TRBJ1-1
TGCAGCTTTACGGGACTAGCAGATACGCAGTATTTT,CSFTGLADTQYF,TRBD2,-,TRBV29-1,12,TRBJ2-3
TGTGCCAGCAGCCAAGATCTTGGCAGGTCCACTGAAGCTTTCTTT,CASSQDLGRSTEAFF,-,-,TRBV14,15,TRBJ1-1
TGTGCCAGCAGCCAGGGGGACAGGGTCTTGAACACTGAAGCTTTCTTT,CASSQGDRVLNTEAFF,TRBD1,-,TRBV3-1/TRBV3-2,16,TRBJ1-1
TGTGCCAGCAGTGCCCAGGGCCCGGAGGGCTACACCTTC,CASSAQGPEGYTF,-,-,TRBV2,13,TRBJ1-2
TGTGCCTGGAGTGGCGGGACCGATTGGGGACTCGGGGCCAACGTCCTGACTTTC,CAWSGGTDWGLGANVLTF,-,-,TRBV30,18,TRBJ2-6
TGTGCCAGCAGCCCTCTCCGCGGGGTTTCCTACAATGAGCAGTTCTTC,CASSPLRGVSYNEQFF,-,once,TRBV7-9,16,TRBJ2-1
TGTGCCAGTAGCCGGGTAGCTTATGGCTACACCTTC,CASSRVAYGYTF,-,-,TRBV19,12,TRBJ1-2
TGCGCCAGCAGTATAGACCTCAGGGGGCAGAACACTGAAGCTTTCTTT,CASSIDLRGQNTEAFF,TRBD1,-,TRBV10-1,16,TRBJ1-1
TGTGCCAGCTCACCGGGACAGGGGGAGGGGGAGCAGTACTTC,CASSPGQGEGEQYF,TRBD1,-,TRBV18,14,TRBJ2-7
TGTGCCAGTAGTAGCAACAGGGTTACTGAAGCTTTCTTT,CASSSNRVTEAFF,-,-,TRBV19,13,TRBJ1-1
TGTGCCAGCAGCTTGGGACTAGCGGGAGGGGGTCAAGAGACCCAGTACTTC,CASSLGLAGGGQETQYF,TRBD2,-,TRBV2,17,TRBJ2-5
TGTGCCAGCTCTCACAGGGGGCACTACAATGAGCAGTTCTTC,CASSHRGHYNEQFF,TRBD1,-,TRBV19,14,TRBJ2-1
TGTGCCAGCCCGCCTAGCGGGAGATGGTACAATGAGCAGTTCTTC,CASPPSGRWYNEQFF,TRBD2,-,TRBV6-5,15,TRBJ2-1
TGTGCCAGTAGTATCGTGGCAGGGGGGAGGAACACTGAAGCTTTCTTT,CASSIVAGGRNTEAFF,TRBD1,-,TRBV19,16,TRBJ1-1
TGTGCCAGCAGCCCCACTGGTAACAGGTCTAATTCACCCCTCCACTTT,CASSPTGNRSNSPLHF,-,-,TRBV7-3,16,TRBJ1-6
TGTGCCAGCAGCCCGCGAGTTGGGACAGATGGCGGCTACACCTTC,CASSPRVGTDGGYTF,TRBD1,-,TRBV7-9,15,TRBJ1-2
TGTGCCAGCAGCTCCACGATGGCCTCTACGCAGTATTTT,CASSSTMASTQYF,-,-,TRBV7-3,13,TRBJ2-3
TGTGCCAGCAGCTCACTAGCGGGGGGCTACAATGAGCAGTTCTTC,CASSSLAGGYNEQFF,TRBD2,-,TRBV5-4,15,TRBJ2-1
TGCAGCGTTGAAGATCAATTTAAGACAGGGGGAGGCTACACCTTC,CSVEDQFKTGGGYTF,TRBD1,-,TRBV29-1,15,TRBJ1-2
TGTGCCAGCAGCTCTCGACGCCAGGGACAACCGAACACTGAAGCTTTCTTT,CASSSRRQGQPNTEAFF,-,-,TRBV7-9,17,TRBJ1-1
TGCAGCGTCATGACAGCCAACTATGGCTACACCTTC,CSVMTANYGYTF,-,-,TRBV29-1,12,TRBJ1-2
TGTGCCAGCAGCTTCCTCGACAAAGACACAGATACGCAGTATTTT,CASSFLDKDTDTQYF,-,-,TRBV11-3,15,TRBJ2-3
TGTGCCATCAGTGGGGTATCCGGGACTCTCGAGGATACGCAGTATTTT,CAISGVSGTLEDTQYF,-,-,TRBV10-3,16,TRBJ2-3
TGTGCCAGCAGTGACCCACTGGCCTACGAGCAGTACTTC,CASSDPLAYEQYF,-,-,TRBV6-4,13,TRBJ2-7
TGTGCCAGCAGCCAAGAGAGGGGGTTAGGCGAGCAGTACTTC,CASSQERGLGEQYF,-,-,TRBV5-4,14,TRBJ2-7
TGTGCCAGCAGCCGTGGACTAGCGGGAGTGAGGTACTTC,CASSRGLAGVRYF,TRBD2,once,TRBV27,13,TRBJ2-7
TGTGCCACCTCGCAAGACAGACGCTATAATTCACCCCTCCACTTT,CATSQDRRYNSPLHF,-,-,TRBV19,15,TRBJ1-6
TGTGCCAGCACCCGGGAGGTCATCCGCGGCACAGATACGCAGTATTTT,CASTREVIRGTDTQYF,TRBD2,-,TRBV7-9,16,TRBJ2-3
TGTGCCAGCTTACCAGGCGACAGGGGGTTTCAGCCCCAGCATTTT,CASLPGDRGFQPQHF,TRBD1,few,TRBV28,15,TRBJ1-5
TGTGCCAGCAGTTTAAGACTAGCGGGAGGCAGAGGGTCCTACAATGAGCAGTTCTTC,CASSLRLAGGRGSYNEQFF,TRBD2,-,TRBV27,19,TRBJ2-1
TGTGCCAGCAGTTTCGTCCTAAGCTCTGGTTCACCCCTCCACTTT,CASSFVLSSGSPLHF,-,-,TRBV27,15,TRBJ1-6
TGTGCCAGCAGACATGCGGCTGGAAACACCATATATTTT,CASRHAAGNTIYF,-,-,TRBV11-2,13,TRBJ1-3